The sequence of this TCR beta chain was determined in a study of Graves' ophthalmopathy and Graves' hyperthyroidism. CDR3 length: 14 amino acids. Germline lookup yields CDR1 DFQATT and CDR2 SNEGSKA (reference sequence). Trimming removed 0 bases at V and 0 bases at J, with 9 bases between. RNA transcripts were the source from which TCR beta CDR3 regions were amplified. Following a first-round RT-PCR that used HTBI primers, a second-round multiplex PCR was carried out. TCRdb independently ran MiXCR on the multiplex PCR reads; one entry per CDR3 protein. Of almost 750,000 distinct CDR3 sequences in the sample, around 40% were seen once.

The sequence was obtained from an adult man with Graves' ophthalmopathy. This rearrangement joins TRBV20-1 to TRBJ2-7; no reliable D call. The sequencing sample was made of peripheral blood. The CDR3 bases are TGCAGTGCTAGAGATCCGAGAAGCTCCTACGAGCAGTACTTC. This translates into CSARDPRSSYEQYF.